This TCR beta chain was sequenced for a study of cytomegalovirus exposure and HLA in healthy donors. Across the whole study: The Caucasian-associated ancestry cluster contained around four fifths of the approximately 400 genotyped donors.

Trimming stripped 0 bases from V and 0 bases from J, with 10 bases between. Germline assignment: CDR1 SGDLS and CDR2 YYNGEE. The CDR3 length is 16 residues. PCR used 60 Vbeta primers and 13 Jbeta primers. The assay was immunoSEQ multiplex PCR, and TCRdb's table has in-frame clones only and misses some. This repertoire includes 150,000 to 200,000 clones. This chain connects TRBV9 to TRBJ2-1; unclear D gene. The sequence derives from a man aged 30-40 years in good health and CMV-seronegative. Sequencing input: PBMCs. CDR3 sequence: CASSVGYRSSYNEQFF. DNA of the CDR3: TGTGCCAGCAGCGTAGGGTATAGGAGCTCCTACAATGAGCAGTTCTTC.